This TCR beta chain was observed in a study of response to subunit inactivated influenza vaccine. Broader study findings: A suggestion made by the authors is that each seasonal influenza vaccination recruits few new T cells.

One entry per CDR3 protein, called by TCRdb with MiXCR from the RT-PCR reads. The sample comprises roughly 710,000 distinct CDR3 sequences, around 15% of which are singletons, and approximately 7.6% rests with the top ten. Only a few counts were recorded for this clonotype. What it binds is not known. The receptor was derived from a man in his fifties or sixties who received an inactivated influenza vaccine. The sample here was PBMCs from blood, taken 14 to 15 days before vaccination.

The CDR3 loop reads CASSRDSFDEQFF. The CDR3 DNA sequence: TGTGCCAGTAGTAGGGACAGTTTTGATGAGCAGTTCTTC. The chain has TRBV19 and TRBJ2-1, with TRBD1 matching over 7 bases. V shed 4 bases, J shed 8 bases, and the junction held 5 bases outside the gene matches. Germline values: CDR1 LNHDA, CDR2 SQIVND (reference sequence). This CDR3 is 13 amino acids long.